The T cell receptor beta chain under discussion was sequenced for a study of regulatory T cells in long-lasting Graves disease. As for time point: newly diagnosed GD, antithyroid drugs for less than 3 months. Extracted PBMC RNA gave rise to the TCR library. TCR beta libraries were built with iRepertoire HTBI primers and Arm-PCR of CDR3 regions. TCRdb re-derived calls from the multiplex PCR reads in MiXCR, one entry per CDR3 protein. The data show 620,000 or so distinct CDR3 sequences, about 15% seen once. This clonotype was recorded at least ten times. The same sample was also studied in work on T cells in Graves' hyperthyroidism and ophthalmopathy.

The sequence was obtained from a woman under 40 with Graves disease. The material was peripheral blood mononuclear cells (PBMCs), obtained at new diagnosis, from a patient treated with antithyroid drugs.

CDR3 loop: CASSGSGDPTYEQYF. The CDR3 DNA reads TGTGCCAGCAGCGGTAGCGGGGATCCTACCTACGAGCAGTACTTC. V gene TRBV7-2 combines with J gene TRBJ2-7; TRBD2 aligns across 8 bases. The CDR3 runs to 15 residues. Germline lookup yields CDR1 SGHTA and CDR2 FQGNSA. Trimming cost V 5 bases and J 2 bases; bases outside gene matches: 8.